This T cell receptor beta chain comes out of a study of shared clonotypes between healthy human individuals. The wider study: Per-donor plates numbered three CD4 naive, three CD4 memory, two CD8 naive and one CD8 memory. Study results and caveats: Having only a few donors restricted how much genetic and exposure-history diversity was captured.

Deep was the level at which the assay was run. Repertoires were generated with immunoSEQ multiplex PCR, while TCRdb's copy carries only in-frame clones and drops some. The table includes about 1,800,000 clones, about 95% detected once. The germline CDR1 and CDR2 sequences are MNHEY and SMNVEV (reference sequence). This CDR3 is 18 amino acids long. J lost 2 bases, V lost 5 bases, and 15 bases had no gene match. CD45RO-negative CD8 cells positively selected for CCR7 made up the naive population, which excluded terminally differentiated effector memory CD45RA+ cells. Worth noting for this clone: Its antigen is currently unknown.

Sequences were obtained from naive CD8+ T cells sorted from blood. This chain uses TRBV27 with TRBJ1-5, with 7 bases aligning to TRBD1. The TCR was taken from a man aged 18 to 30 in good health. CDR3 nucleotides: TGTGCCAGCAGTCCTACAATTCCTGACAGGGAAGGCAATCAGCCCCAGCATTTT. It specifies CASSPTIPDREGNQPQHF.